Below, 20 T cell receptor beta chains from the same sample are listed, as sequenced in a study of shared clonotypes between healthy human individuals (dated by TCRdb to between 2020 and 2021). Preparation of the library involved the immunoSEQ multiplex PCR assay. Entries here come from immuneACCESS through TCRdb and include only in-frame sequences with V and J called. Some clones fail to appear in such tables; in the studies checked, an unresolved V gene covers under half of the shortfall, and the cause of the remainder is unknown. The sample includes around 750,000 clones, with roughly 70% observed a single time. The ten most abundant clones make up about 1.8% of the sample. The sample taken for sequencing was memory CD4+ T cells sorted from blood. Sample cell subset or site, as interpreted from the label and publication: CD45RA-negative fraction. All receptors derive from a young woman in good health.

The chain links TRBV2 to TRBJ2-6; 7 bases align to TRBD1. The V gene's germline CDR1 is SNHLY and CDR2 FYNNEI. The CDR3 extends over 16 amino acids. Germline trimming cut 6 bases from V and 1 base from J; bases unmatched to any gene: 6. The CDR3 sequence is CASRGTAPSGANVLTF. DNA for the CDR3: TGTGCCAGCAGGGGGACAGCACCGTCTGGGGCCAACGTCCTGACTTTC.

The chain employs TRBV28 and TRBJ2-4; 7 nucleotides match TRBD1. After removal of 5 bases from V and 7 bases from J, the junction contained 8 bases not matched to a gene. The germline V gene encodes CDR1 MDHEN and CDR2 SYDVKM. CDR3 length equals 14 residues. CDR3 DNA: TGTGCCAGCAGTACAATGACAGGGACCAACATTCAGTACTTC. It is translated as CASSTMTGTNIQYF.

This clone was observed a handful of times. The V gene is TRBV6-1, the J gene TRBJ1-6; D not resolved. This CDR3 comprises 13 residues. Germline lookup yields CDR1 MNHNS and CDR2 SASEGT. The V and J ends lost 10 bases and 13 bases respectively, with 20 bases between them. This chain's CDR3 is CATHKERERPLHF. For the CDR3, the DNA is TGTGCCACCCACAAGGAGCGGGAGAGGCCCCTCCACTTT.

This clone occurred once. The J gene is TRBJ2-1, the V gene TRBV7-9, with TRBD2 matching 14 bases. J lost 6 bases, V lost 3 bases, and 1 base had no gene match. This CDR3 comprises 15 residues. Germline CDR1 and CDR2: SEHNR and FQNEAQ (reference sequence). CDR3: CASSFGLAGGNEQFF. The CDR3 nucleotides are TGTGCCAGCAGCTTTGGACTAGCGGGAGGCAATGAGCAGTTCTTC.

The genes are TRBV28 and TRBJ1-1; D may be TRBD1 (5 bases). V lost 3 bases and J lost 5, with 19 bases in between. The CDR3 contains 16 residues. Germline V lookup: CDR1 MDHEN, CDR2 SYDVKM. CDR3 nucleotide sequence: TGTGCCAGCAGTTTTCCAGGGATCTCATCCAAGACTGAAGCTTTCTTT. Protein product: CASSFPGISSKTEAFF.

V and J are TRBV28 and TRBJ2-6; D uncertain. V shed 10 bases and J shed 0 bases, with 10 bases lying between them. Germline assignment: CDR1 MDHEN and CDR2 SYDVKM. This CDR3 has 14 amino acids. The CDR3, as DNA: TGTGCCACCATGCGCAGCTCTGGGGCCAACGTCCTGACTTTC. As protein: CATMRSSGANVLTF.

The chain is built from TRBV2 and TRBJ2-1, with D possibly matching TRBD2 (5 bases). The CDR3 spans 11 residues. V dropped 8 bases and J dropped 4 bases, with 6 bases sitting between them. Germline V gene sequence: CDR1 SNHLY, CDR2 FYNNEI. The CDR3 sequence: CASGEYNEQFF. In nucleotides, the CDR3 is TGTGCCAGCGGGGAGTACAATGAGCAGTTCTTC.

The chain couples TRBV4-1 to TRBJ2-1; 9 bases align to TRBD1. The CDR3 has 14 residues. Germline CDR1 and CDR2: MGHRA and YSYEKL. V lost 3 bases to trimming and J lost 12 bases; unmatched junction nucleotides: 9. The CDR3 region has the DNA TGCGCCAGCAGCCAGGGCTGGGACAGGGTTTGGCAGTTCTTC. Translating gives CASSQGWDRVWQFF.

This clone has a handful of counts. Other nucleotide sequences from this sample produce the same CDR3. CDR3 sequence reads: CASSLILADQETQYF. CDR3 DNA sequence: TGCGCCAGCAGCTTGATACTAGCGGACCAAGAGACCCAGTACTTC. The chain has TRBV5-1 and TRBJ2-5; 8 nucleotides line up with TRBD2. Germline-derived CDR1 and CDR2 are SGHRS and YFSETQ. J was trimmed by 0 bases and V by 1 base; bases with no gene match: 2. The CDR3 is 15 amino acids.

The table lists this clone with a count of one. The CDR3 nucleotides read TGTGCCAGCAGTTTCACCATGGGACCGCTCTCTGGGGCCAACGTCCTGACTTTC. Protein product: CASSFTMGPLSGANVLTF. This rearrangement joins TRBV28 to TRBJ2-6; D tentatively reads TRBD1 or TRBD2 (5 bases each). The CDR3 runs 18 residues. Germline V gene data show CDR1 as MDHEN and CDR2 as SYDVKM. V lost 3 bases and J lost 0, with 15 bases in between.

In the case of this clone: A much larger clone differs by one base, so this may be a read error. The chain uses TRBV6-5 and TRBJ2-5; no clear D. The V and J ends lost 6 bases and 2 bases respectively, with 1 base between them. CDR3 length: 10 residues. Germline-derived CDR1 and CDR2 are MNHEY and SVGAGI. CDR3 residues: CASRQETQYF. As DNA, the CDR3 is TGTGCCAGCAGACAAGAGACCCAGTACTTC.

In regard to this clone: The sample holds other DNA sequences that translate to the same CDR3. This rearrangement joins TRBV28 to TRBJ2-3; D unresolved. Trimming removed 1 base at V and 4 bases at J, with 3 bases between. From germline, CDR1 is MDHEN and CDR2 SYDVKM. CDR3 length equals 12 residues. The CDR3 nucleotides read TGTGCCAGCAGTTTATTATCAGATACGCAGTATTTT. It translates to CASSLLSDTQYF.

The chain joins TRBV5-4 to TRBJ1-1; unclear D gene. Germline V lookup: CDR1 SGHNT, CDR2 YYREEE (reference sequence). V was shortened by 4 bases and J by 2 bases, with 18 bases between the two germline ends. The CDR3 is 16 residues long. The CDR3 spells CASSVAGTRYNTEAFF. The CDR3 DNA is TGTGCCAGCAGCGTCGCGGGAACCCGATATAACACTGAAGCTTTCTTT.

This clone was seen more than once but under ten times. CDR3 residues: CASSREGVGNQPQHF. As DNA, the CDR3 is TGTGCCAGCTCCCGGGAAGGTGTCGGCAATCAGCCCCAGCATTTT. The chain joins TRBV18 to TRBJ1-5, with no clear D. CDR3 length equals 15 residues. Between the trimmed V and J ends, which lost 6 bases and 2 bases, there was a span of 14 bases. Germline V gene data show CDR1 as KGHSH and CDR2 as LQKENI. Supplemented by reference TRBV18 and TRBJ1-5, the full variable domain reads NAGVMQNPRHLVRRRGQEARLRCSPMKGHSHVYWYRQLPEEGLKFMVYLQKENIIDESGMPKERFSAEFPKEGPSILRIQQVVRGDSAAYFCASSREGVGNQPQHFGDGTRLSIL.

The chain is built from TRBV4-1 and TRBJ2-7; no reliable D call. Trimming stripped 1 base from V and 0 bases from J, with 10 bases between. Germline V gives CDR1 MGHRA, CDR2 YSYEKL. This CDR3 region has 15 residues. CDR3: CASSQVQGSSYEQYF. The CDR3 DNA is TGCGCCAGCAGCCAAGTCCAAGGCAGCTCCTACGAGCAGTACTTC.

J is TRBJ1-1 and V is TRBV2; no clear D. CDR3 length: 12 amino acids. Trimming took off 4 bases at V and 7 bases at J, with 10 bases between the two ends. Germline CDR1 SNHLY, CDR2 FYNNEI. DNA of the CDR3: TGTGCCAGCAGTGGATCGACTGGTGAAGCTTTCTTT. Translating it yields CASSGSTGEAFF.

This chain joins TRBV13 and TRBJ2-2; perhaps TRBD2 as D (6 bases). Germline values: CDR1 PRHDT, CDR2 FYEKMQ (reference sequence). Between the trimmed V and J ends, which lost 6 bases and 1 base, there was a span of 15 bases. The CDR3 totals 16 residues. CDR3 protein: CASSRRDFGNTGELFF. CDR3 nucleotides: TGTGCCAGCAGTCGACGGGACTTCGGGAACACCGGGGAGCTGTTTTTT.

This chain's CDR3 is CASSPGGDLGEQYF. The CDR3 DNA reads TGTGCCAGCAGCCCGGGCGGGGATTTAGGCGAGCAGTACTTC. The chain carries TRBV7-8 and TRBJ2-7; possibly TRBD2 for D (6 bases). The CDR3 has 14 amino acids. In germline, CDR1 is SGHVS, CDR2 FQNEAQ. Between the trimmed V and J ends, which lost 5 bases and 6 bases, there was a span of 17 bases.

With respect to this clone: Possible read error: a much larger clone is one base away. The CDR3 carries no conserved terminal phenylalanine or tryptophan, so it likely arises from a read error. The V gene is TRBV28, the J gene TRBJ1-1; D is unresolved. Germline-derived CDR1 and CDR2 are MDHEN and SYDVKM. Trimming removed 6 bases at V and 1 base at J, with 15 bases between. The CDR3 is 15 amino acids. The CDR3 reads CASRPKTSGNTEAFL. CDR3 bases: TGTGCCAGCAGACCGAAAACGTCCGGGAACACTGAAGCTTTCCTT.

This clone has a count of ten or more. The rearrangement joins TRBV14 to TRBJ2-5; D is unclear. Between the trimmed V and J ends, which lost 0 bases and 1 base, there was a span of 3 bases. The CDR3 covers 13 residues. Germline CDR1 and CDR2: SGHDN and FVKESK. Here the CDR3 reads CASSQEGQETQYF. The CDR3 nucleotides are TGTGCCAGCAGCCAAGAGGGCCAAGAGACCCAGTACTTC.